This T cell receptor (beta chain) stems from a study of CD8 T cells in Susac syndrome. CD8+ and CD4+ T cells from blood underwent TCR beta sequencing, which was carried out in a high-throughput format. TEMRA cells were FACS-enriched, while CD8+ and CD4+ T cells were negatively isolated. The CDR3 loop spans 13 amino acids. Germline V gene data show CDR1 as MGHDK and CDR2 as SYGVNS. The V end was cut by 3 bases, the J end by 8 bases, with 13 bases between. With random hexamers, 0.5 to 1 ug RNA was reverse transcribed. Multiplex PCR with immunoSEQ amplified the TCR beta CDR3 across 54 Vbeta and 13 Jbeta. TCRdb re-analysed the immunoSEQ multiplex PCR reads in MiXCR, keeping a single row per CDR3 protein. The sample consists of approximately 230,000 distinct CDR3 sequences, roughly 95% of them appearing once.

The TCR originated in a human donor with multiple sclerosis. The V gene is TRBV25-1, the J gene TRBJ1-2; the D gene is possibly TRBD1 (6 bases). Sequenced material: CD4+ T cells from PBMCs. The CDR3 DNA reads as TGTGCCAGCAGTGAGGATCAGGGGTACGGCTACACCTTC. Translated, it gives CASSEDQGYGYTF.